This paragraph reports one T cell receptor beta chain. This record comes from a study of tumor-infiltrating lymphocytes in oesophageal squamous cell carcinoma. The CDR3 is made up of 12 amino acids. CDR1 and CDR2 from the germline V gene are LNHDA and SQIVND (reference sequence). TCRdb analysed the PCR reads with MiXCR anew, one entry per CDR3 protein. The sample carries roughly 20,000 distinct CDR3 sequences, less than 50% recorded once. Sequencing input: normal esophageal tissue next to the tumor. This clonotype was sampled from a female donor with esophageal squamous cell carcinoma. This chain links TRBV19 with TRBJ2-6; unclear D gene. TRBJ2-1 explains the end of the DNA better; the J call may be wrong. CDR3 residues: CASSIAFPEQFF. The CDR3 coding sequence is TGTGCCAGTAGTATAGCATTTCCTGAGCAGTTCTTC.